The clone carrying this TCR beta chain came up a few times. Germline values: CDR1 LGHNA, CDR2 YNFKEQ. This CDR3 is built from 15 residues. V lost 3 bases to trimming and J lost 9 bases; unmatched junction nucleotides: 11. The data were obtained in a study of blood T cell repertoires in COVID-19. Across the whole study: From T cells, B-cell-depleted T cells, or PBMCs came the material, which was cDNA or gDNA.

The method was immunoSEQ multiplex PCR; TCRdb's version includes in-frame clones alone and lacks a portion of them. The table includes 210,000 or so clones, more than 70% detected once. This TCR was sampled from an elderly woman with active or convalescent COVID-19. This chain links TRBV4-2 with TRBJ2-7; the match to TRBD1 covers 10 bases. Sequenced: peripheral blood. CDR3 region: CASSQSAEDRGRQYF. Written as DNA, the CDR3 is TGTGCCAGCAGCCAGTCAGCTGAGGACAGGGGGAGGCAGTACTTC.